This passage covers 5 T cell receptor beta chains from one sample sequenced in a study of blood T cells in healthy people across ages. Alongside a J-beta primer mix, a sample-barcoded 5' primer served in a second PCR lasting about 7 to 12 cycles. TCRdb analysed the 5' RACE reads with MiXCR anew, one entry per CDR3 protein. The sample holds some 1.8 million distinct CDR3 sequences, about two fifths seen once. Sequencing was carried out using blood. The source of these receptors is a human donor in good health.

The chain uses TRBV7-2 and TRBJ2-4, with 8 bases that match TRBD1. The assigned J gene may be wrong: the sequence end matches TRBJ2-7 better. The CDR3 is 15 residues long. Germline V gene data show CDR1 as SGHTA and CDR2 as FQGNSA. The CDR3, as DNA: TGTGCCAGCAGCTTAATGAGAGGACAGGGAAGCGAGCAGTACTTC. This translates into CASSLMRGQGSEQYF.

The chain has TRBV27 and TRBJ1-2, with 7 bases lining up with TRBD1. The V gene's germline CDR1 is MNHEY and CDR2 SMNVEV (reference sequence). The CDR3 runs to 13 residues. V dropped 6 bases and J dropped 4; count of bases not matched to a gene: 5. CDR3 nucleotide sequence: TGTGCCAGCAGGGCACAGGGGAGCTATGGCTACACCTTC. Encoded protein: CASRAQGSYGYTF.

This clonotype was recorded a few times. This chain joins TRBV20-1 and TRBJ1-5; D not certain. V shed 4 bases and J shed 1 base, with 8 bases lying between them. The CDR3 sequence is 13 residues long. Germline V CDR1 and CDR2: DFQATT, SNEGSKA (reference sequence). The CDR3 spells CSAMDLSNQPQHF. In DNA form, the CDR3 reads TGCAGTGCTATGGACCTCAGCAATCAGCCCCAGCATTTT.

The chain links TRBV29-1 to TRBJ1-1; possible D gene TRBD1, 6 bases. Germline CDR1 SQVTM, CDR2 ANQGSEA. Trimming removed 2 bases from V and 11 bases from J, with 21 bases in between. The CDR3 runs 14 residues. CDR3 in amino acids: CSVELLKGGTNAFF. CDR3 nucleotides: TGCAGCGTTGAACTACTTAAAGGGGGGACAAATGCTTTCTTT.

The V call is TRBV5-6, the J call TRBJ2-1; the match to TRBD1 covers 9 bases. Trimming cost V 2 bases and J 4 bases; bases outside gene matches: 4. The CDR3 runs 15 residues. Germline V gives CDR1 SGHDT, CDR2 YYEEEE. The CDR3 is CASSFGDREYNEQFF. CDR3 in DNA: TGTGCCAGCAGCTTCGGGGACAGGGAATACAATGAGCAGTTCTTC.